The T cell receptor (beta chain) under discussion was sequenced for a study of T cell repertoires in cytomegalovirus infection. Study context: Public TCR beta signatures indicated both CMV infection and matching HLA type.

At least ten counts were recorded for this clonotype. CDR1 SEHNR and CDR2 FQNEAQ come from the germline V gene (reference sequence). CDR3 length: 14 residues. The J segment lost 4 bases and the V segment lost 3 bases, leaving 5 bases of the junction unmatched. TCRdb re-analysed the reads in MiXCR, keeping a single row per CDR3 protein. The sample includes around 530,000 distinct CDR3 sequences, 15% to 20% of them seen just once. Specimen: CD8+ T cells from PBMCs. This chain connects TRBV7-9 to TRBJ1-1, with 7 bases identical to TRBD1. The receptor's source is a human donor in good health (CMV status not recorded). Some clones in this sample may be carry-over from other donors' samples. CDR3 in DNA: TGTGCCAGCAGCTTTCAGGGGGGTGGCACTGAAGCTTTCTTT. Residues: CASSFQGGGTEAFF.